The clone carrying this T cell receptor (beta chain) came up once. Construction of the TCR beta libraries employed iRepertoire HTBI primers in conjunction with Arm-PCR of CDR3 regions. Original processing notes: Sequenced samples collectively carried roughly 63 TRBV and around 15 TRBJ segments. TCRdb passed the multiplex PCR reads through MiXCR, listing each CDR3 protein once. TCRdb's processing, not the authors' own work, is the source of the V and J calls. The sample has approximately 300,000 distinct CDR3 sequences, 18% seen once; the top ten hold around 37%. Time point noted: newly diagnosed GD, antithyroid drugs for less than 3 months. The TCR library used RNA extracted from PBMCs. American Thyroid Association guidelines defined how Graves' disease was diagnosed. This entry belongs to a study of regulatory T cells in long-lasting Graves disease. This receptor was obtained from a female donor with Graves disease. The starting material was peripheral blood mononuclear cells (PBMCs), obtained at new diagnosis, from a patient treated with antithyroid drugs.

The CDR3 spells CASSPGTVGEKLFF. In nucleotides, the CDR3 is TGTGCCAGCTCACCGGGGACAGTAGGGGAAAAACTGTTTTTT. V gene TRBV18 combines with J gene TRBJ1-4; TRBD1 matches 7 bases. V shed 3 bases, J shed 8 bases, and the junction held 6 bases outside the gene matches. CDR1 and CDR2 from the germline V gene are KGHSH and LQKENI. The CDR3 is 14 amino acids.